One and the same sample provided the 8 T cell receptor beta chains below, sequenced in a study of blood T cell repertoires in COVID-19. Clones were read by immunoSEQ multiplex PCR, and TCRdb kept only the in-frame ones, dropping some. The table records around 160,000 clones, approximately 90% of them present only once. Material for sequencing was peripheral blood. The receptors shown here come from a man between 18 and 29 years old with acute or convalescent COVID-19.

CDR3 amino acids: CASSPRTGGTNTGELFF. The CDR3 nucleotides read TGTGCCAGCTCACCAAGGACAGGGGGGACGAACACCGGGGAGCTGTTTTTT. The rearrangement uses TRBV18 and TRBJ2-2; TRBD1 matches at 10 bases. There are 17 residues in the CDR3. The V segment lost 2 bases and the J segment 0 bases; nucleotides outside the gene matches: 3. Germline V CDR1 and CDR2: KGHSH, LQKENI.

V gene TRBV7-7 combines with J gene TRBJ2-5; D gene ambiguous. CDR1 SSHAT and CDR2 FNYEAQ come from the germline V gene (reference sequence). V lost 2 bases and J lost 5, with 9 bases in between. The CDR3 runs 13 residues. DNA for the CDR3: TGTGCCAGCAGCTTAAGGCCGGAGGAGACCCAGTACTTC. This translates into CASSLRPEETQYF.

The CDR3, as DNA: TGTGCCTGGAGCGACAGGGTAGGGAACACCATATATTTT. Its translation is CAWSDRVGNTIYF. This chain connects TRBV30 to TRBJ1-3; 7 bases align to TRBD1. This CDR3 has 13 amino acids. Trimming took 3 bases from V and 7 from J; bases not matched to a gene: 6. CDR1 is GTSNPN and CDR2 is SVGIG in the germline V gene (reference sequence).

The chain joins TRBV9 to TRBJ2-3; the match to TRBD2 covers 11 bases. Germline trimming cut 3 bases from V and 4 bases from J; bases unmatched to any gene: 1. The CDR3 consists of 14 residues. In germline, CDR1 is SGDLS, CDR2 YYNGEE. The CDR3 spells CASSEGLAADTQYF. The CDR3 nucleotides read TGTGCCAGCAGCGAGGGACTAGCGGCAGATACGCAGTATTTT.

The chain links TRBV5-6 to TRBJ2-7, with D tentatively TRBD2 (6 bases). From germline, CDR1 is SGHDT and CDR2 YYEEEE. With 5 bases removed from V and 0 bases from J, the gap between germline ends came to 15 bases. The CDR3 has 15 amino acids. This CDR3 reads CASSKLAAGSYEQYF. In DNA, the CDR3 is TGTGCCAGCAGTAAATTAGCGGCCGGCTCCTACGAGCAGTACTTC.

The gene calls are TRBV4-1 and TRBJ2-1, with TRBD1 matching over 7 bases. The germline CDR1 and CDR2 sequences are MGHRA and YSYEKL. J lost 6 bases, V lost 1 base, and 6 bases had no gene match. This CDR3 is 15 amino acids long. CDR3 nucleotides: TGCGCCAGCAGCCAAGGACAGGGTGGGCTCAATGAGCAGTTCTTC. This sequence encodes CASSQGQGGLNEQFF.

The chain joins TRBV10-3 to TRBJ1-2; TRBD1 might be the D (5 bases). The CDR3 loop spans 12 amino acids. Trimming shortened V by 6 bases and J by 8 bases, and 13 bases separated the two germline ends. Germline assignment: CDR1 ENHRY and CDR2 SYGVKD. CDR3: CAIRGGMEGYTF. The CDR3 bases are TGTGCCATCAGGGGGGGAATGGAAGGCTACACCTTC.

This clone was recorded only once. The chain links TRBV9 to TRBJ2-3; the D gene is possibly TRBD2 (5 bases). The germline gives CDR1 SGDLS, CDR2 YYNGEE. This CDR3 is built from 15 residues. V dropped 0 bases and J dropped 2 bases, with 10 bases sitting between them. CDR3 sequence: CASSVEGGLTDTQYF. CDR3 coding DNA: TGTGCCAGCAGCGTAGAGGGCGGACTCACAGATACGCAGTATTTT.